These 22 T cell receptor beta chains were sequenced from one sample in a study of T cell responses to AZD1222 COVID-19 vaccine. Clones were sequenced by immunoSEQ multiplex PCR, and TCRdb holds only the in-frame ones, with some missing. Of around 140,000 clones listed, just over 90% are singletons. This specimen was peripheral blood, taken on day 0 of AZD1222 vaccination. The receptors here all came from an adult in good health.

The J gene is TRBJ2-1, the V gene TRBV28; D is possibly TRBD1 (5 bases). The CDR3 contains 14 residues. Between the trimmed V and J ends, which lost 4 bases and 7 bases, there was a span of 14 bases. Germline V CDR1 and CDR2: MDHEN, SYDVKM. In nucleotides, the CDR3 is TGTGCCAGCAGTTCCCTGGACACCTTTAATGAGCAGTTCTTC. This gives the protein CASSSLDTFNEQFF.

The V and J genes are TRBV6-5 and TRBJ2-1; D is uncertain. The V gene lost 4 bases and the J gene lost 5 bases, with 3 bases spanning the gap. Germline loops: CDR1 MNHEY, CDR2 SVGAGI. This CDR3 comprises 11 residues. The CDR3 protein is CASSFDNEQFF. The CDR3 DNA sequence: TGTGCCAGCAGTTTTGACAATGAGCAGTTCTTC.

This chain links TRBV9 with TRBJ1-6; D ambiguous. This CDR3 contains 15 residues. Germline loops: CDR1 SGDLS, CDR2 YYNGEE. The V and J ends lost 6 bases and 6 bases respectively, with 16 bases between them. Written as DNA, the CDR3 is TGTGCCAGCAATACAGATGGTGGATCTAATTCACCCCTCCACTTT. Its protein product is CASNTDGGSNSPLHF.

The chain has TRBV7-6 and TRBJ1-2; no definite D call. The length of the CDR3 is 12 residues. V was trimmed by 7 bases and J by 8 bases, leaving 14 bases between them. Germline lookup yields CDR1 SGHVS and CDR2 FNYEAQ. As DNA, the CDR3 is TGTGCCAGCACCCGACCGTGGAGGGGCTACACCTTC. This encodes CASTRPWRGYTF.

This clone was found once. The chain has TRBV7-9 and TRBJ1-2, with a possible D match to TRBD1 (6 bases). The CDR3 consists of 16 residues. Germline loops: CDR1 SEHNR, CDR2 FQNEAQ (reference sequence). V lost 4 bases to trimming and J lost 4 bases, with 19 bases between them. The CDR3, as DNA: TGTGCCAGCAGCTCCTCCGGCCGGGGGCAGAGCTATGGCTACACCTTC. This codes for CASSSSGRGQSYGYTF.

This clone is a singleton in its sample. The chain is built from TRBV7-8 and TRBJ1-5; D perhaps matches TRBD1 (5 bases). Trimming left V 1 base short and J 7 bases short, with 17 bases between. From germline, CDR1 is SGHVS and CDR2 FQNEAQ. This CDR3 spans 16 amino acids. CDR3 DNA sequence: TGTGCCAGCAGCTTAGGAGCGGGAAAGGCAGGGCAGCCCCAGCATTTT. The encoded protein is CASSLGAGKAGQPQHF.

The CDR3 DNA sequence: TGTGCCAGCAGCTTAAAACCGGACACTGGGGCCAACGTCCTGACTTTC. Residues: CASSLKPDTGANVLTF. The rearrangement links TRBV5-6 to TRBJ2-6; perhaps TRBD1 as D (5 bases). Germline CDR1 SGHDT, CDR2 YYEEEE. V lost 2 bases to trimming and J lost 2 bases, with 11 bases between them. CDR3 length: 16 residues. The full variable domain, in which reference TRBV5-6 and TRBJ2-6 provide the parts outside the CDR3, is DAGVTQSPTHLIKTRGQQVTLRCSPKSGHDTVSWYQQALGQGPQFIFQYYEEEERQRGNFPDRFSGHQFPNYSSELNVNALLLGDSALYLCASSLKPDTGANVLTFGAGSRLTVL.

This clone occurred once. The rearrangement uses TRBV5-8 and TRBJ1-2; a weak D match, TRBD1 (5 bases). There are 15 residues in the CDR3. Trimming stripped 1 base from V and 8 bases from J, with 18 bases between. Looked up from germline, CDR1 is SGHTS and CDR2 is YDEGEE. CDR3: CASSLKGRPRKGYTF. Here the CDR3 DNA reads TGTGCCAGCAGCTTGAAGGGACGCCCTAGGAAGGGCTACACCTTC.

V and J are TRBV6-6 and TRBJ1-3, with 7 bases that match TRBD1. The junction had 8 bases not matched to a gene; V was cut back by 8 bases and J by 4 bases. This CDR3 is built from 14 residues. Germline CDR1 is MNHNY and CDR2 is SVGAGI (reference sequence). The CDR3 region is CASSETGKGNTIYF. The CDR3 DNA reads as TGTGCCAGCTCCGAGACAGGGAAAGGAAACACCATATATTTT.

J is TRBJ2-5 and V is TRBV3-1 (or the pseudogene TRBV3-2); 11 nucleotides match TRBD2. After removal of 6 bases from V and 2 bases from J, the junction contained 5 bases not matched to a gene. The germline V gene encodes CDR1 LGHDT and CDR2 YNNKEL (reference sequence). The CDR3 length is 15 residues. CDR3 loop: CASRLAGGNQETQYF. The DNA of the CDR3 is TGTGCCAGCAGGCTAGCGGGGGGTAATCAAGAGACCCAGTACTTC.

The genes are TRBV12-5 and TRBJ2-1, with TRBD2 as a possible D gene (6 bases). The germline V and J ends were trimmed by 1 base and 7 bases, with 8 bases remaining between them. CDR1 and CDR2 (germline): LGHNT, FRNRAP. The CDR3 has 13 amino acids. CDR3 sequence reads: CASGLGGENEQFF. The CDR3 bases are TGTGCTAGTGGTTTGGGGGGGGAGAATGAGCAGTTCTTC. The variable domain in full, with the rest retrieved from reference TRBV12-5 and TRBJ2-1, is DARVTQTPRHKVTEMGQEVTMRCQPILGHNTVFWYRQTMMQGLELLAYFRNRAPLDDSGMPKDRFSAEMPDATLATLKIQPSEPRDSAVYFCASGLGGENEQFFGPGTRLTVL.

This rearrangement joins TRBV21-1 to TRBJ1-1; TRBD1, the table's D call, was not compared with the DNA. TRBV21-1 is recorded as a pseudogene. This CDR3 is built from 16 residues. The DNA of the CDR3 is TGTGCCAGCAGCAAGAGCCAGGGACAGGGAGACACTGAAGCTTTCTTT. This codes for CASSKSQGQGDTEAFF.

The rearrangement uses TRBV6-5 and TRBJ2-1, with 10 bases identical to TRBD2. From germline, CDR1 is MNHEY and CDR2 SVGAGI. The CDR3 spans 16 residues. V dropped 0 bases and J dropped 9; count of bases not matched to a gene: 8. DNA of the CDR3: TGTGCCAGCAGTTACTCGGCTAGCGGGGGATGGGGTGAGCAGTTCTTC. This sequence encodes CASSYSASGGWGEQFF.

The chain employs TRBV5-1 and TRBJ1-1, with 11 bases matching TRBD1. Looked up from germline, CDR1 is SGHRS and CDR2 is YFSETQ. Trimming took 4 bases from V and 6 from J; bases not matched to a gene: 11. The CDR3 has 16 residues. CDR3 sequence reads: CASSLLDRGHFAEAFF. CDR3 coding DNA: TGCGCCAGCAGCCTCCTGGACAGGGGGCATTTCGCTGAAGCTTTCTTT.

The chain carries TRBV7-9 and TRBJ2-1, with D unclear. The germline CDR1 and CDR2 sequences are SEHNR and FQNEAQ (reference sequence). This CDR3 is built from 16 residues. Trimming stripped 5 bases from V and 0 bases from J, with 14 bases between. The CDR3 protein is CASSPPGPSSYNEQFF. The CDR3 DNA reads TGTGCCAGCAGCCCACCAGGTCCTAGCTCCTACAATGAGCAGTTCTTC. Full variable domain (remainder filled in from reference TRBV7-9 and TRBJ2-1): DTGVSQNPRHKITKRGQNVTFRCDPISEHNRLYWYRQTLGQGPEFLTYFQNEAQLEKSRLLSDRFSAERPKGSFSTLEIQRTEQGDSAMYLCASSPPGPSSYNEQFFGPGTRLTVL.

This chain links TRBV4-3 with TRBJ1-4; D remains ambiguous. Germline loops: CDR1 LGHNA, CDR2 YSLEER. The CDR3 consists of 14 residues. V was trimmed by 0 bases and J by 8 bases, leaving 10 bases between them. CDR3 sequence (DNA): TGCGCCAGCAGCCAAGAACGTCGTTTGGAAAAACTGTTTTTT. This gives the protein CASSQERRLEKLFF.

The chain couples TRBV2 to TRBJ2-5; D perhaps matches TRBD2 (5 bases). V was cut by 5 bases and J by 4 bases, with 14 bases left in between. CDR3 length: 14 amino acids. The germline V gene encodes CDR1 SNHLY and CDR2 FYNNEI. CDR3 DNA: TGTGCCAGCAGTCTGCGGACCGCGGGAGAGACCCAGTACTTC. Translated: CASSLRTAGETQYF.

This clone was seen only a few times. This chain links TRBV30 with TRBJ1-5; tentatively, D is TRBD1 (6 bases). V lost 4 bases to trimming and J lost 6 bases, with 16 bases between them. This CDR3 comprises 14 residues. Germline assignment: CDR1 GTSNPN and CDR2 SVGIG (reference sequence). The CDR3 DNA reads TGTGCCTGGAATGGAAAGGGGGGCAGTCAGCCCCAGCATTTT. This encodes CAWNGKGGSQPQHF.

V is TRBV7-3 and J is TRBJ2-2, with 7 nucleotides matching TRBD2. Germline lookup yields CDR1 SGHTA and CDR2 FQGTGA. This CDR3 contains 15 residues. J gave up 4 bases and V 3 bases, and 5 bases lay outside the gene matches. CDR3: CASSFASGGTGELFF. The DNA of the CDR3 is TGTGCCAGCAGCTTTGCATCGGGGGGCACCGGGGAGCTGTTTTTT. Based on the CDR3 plus reference TRBV7-3 and TRBJ2-2, the full variable domain is GAGVSQTPSNKVTEKGKYVELRCDPISGHTALYWYRQSLGQGPEFLIYFQGTGAADDSGLPNDRFFAVRPEGSVSTLKIQRTERGDSAVYLCASSFASGGTGELFFGEGSRLTVL.

The rearrangement joins TRBV7-2 to TRBJ2-1; D possibly corresponds to TRBD1 (6 bases). Between the trimmed V and J ends, which lost 1 base and 16 bases, there was a span of 14 bases. Germline lookup yields CDR1 SGHTA and CDR2 FQGNSA. The CDR3 runs to 12 residues. The chain's CDR3 is CASSLGGRIVFF. In DNA form, the CDR3 reads TGTGCCAGCAGCTTAGGGGGGCGGATTGTTTTCTTC.

The rearrangement uses TRBV30 and TRBJ1-1; D ambiguous. This CDR3 contains 10 residues. Looked up from germline, CDR1 is GTSNPN and CDR2 is SVGIG (reference sequence). Trimming stripped 2 bases from V and 2 bases from J, with 0 bases between. CDR3 in DNA: TGTGCCTGGAGTAACACTGAAGCTTTCTTT. Protein: CAWSNTEAFF.

V and J are TRBV20-1 and TRBJ2-4; 7 bases align to TRBD1. This CDR3 has 13 amino acids. The germline V gene encodes CDR1 DFQATT and CDR2 SNEGSKA (reference sequence). J was trimmed by 10 bases and V by 3 bases; bases with no gene match: 9. The CDR3 DNA is TGCAGTGCTAGTAACCTGGGACAGTCTATTCAGTACTTC. This encodes CSASNLGQSIQYF.